Listed here are 17 T cell receptor beta chains from one sample, sequenced in a study of blood T cell repertoires in COVID-19. Using immunoSEQ multiplex PCR, the repertoire was profiled, and TCRdb retains in-frame clones only, with some absent. The repertoire includes some 150,000 clones, 81% of them detected once, and almost 8.5% sits in the top ten. Sequenced input: peripheral blood. The receptors derive from a woman in her sixties or seventies with active or convalescent COVID-19.

In DNA form, the CDR3 reads TGCAGCGTTGATGCGATAGCGGGACTCTCTCCCGGAGAAAACATTCAGTACTTC. It yields the protein CSVDAIAGLSPGENIQYF. The chain links TRBV29-1 to TRBJ2-4; 8 bases map to TRBD2. Germline V gene data show CDR1 as SQVTM and CDR2 as ANQGSEA. The CDR3 runs to 18 residues. J was trimmed by 5 bases and V by 3 bases; bases with no gene match: 18.

The chain has TRBV6-5 and TRBJ2-1; 10 bases line up with TRBD2. CDR3 size: 15 residues. Germline lookup yields CDR1 MNHEY and CDR2 SVGAGI. Germline trimming cut 5 bases from V and 5 bases from J; bases unmatched to any gene: 6. The CDR3 bases are TGTGCCAGCAGTCCCGGACTAGCGGCGAACAATGAGCAGTTCTTC. This gives the protein CASSPGLAANNEQFF.

The rearrangement uses TRBV27 and TRBJ2-7; D possibly corresponds to TRBD2 (5 bases). This CDR3 region has 14 residues. CDR1 and CDR2 (germline): MNHEY, SMNVEV (reference sequence). The V end lost 2 bases, the J end lost 4 bases, and 12 bases lay between the germline ends. The DNA of the CDR3 is TGTGCCAGCAGTTTAGGTGGGAGAGCATACGAGCAGTACTTC. It encodes CASSLGGRAYEQYF.

The chain couples TRBV6-5 to TRBJ1-1; a possible D gene is TRBD1 (6 bases). The CDR3 is made up of 13 amino acids. Germline loops: CDR1 MNHEY, CDR2 SVGAGI. The V gene lost 6 bases and the J gene lost 3 bases, with 11 bases spanning the gap. The DNA for the CDR3 is TGTGCCAGCAGAGTCTCAGGGGACACTGAAGCTTTCTTT. This codes for CASRVSGDTEAFF.

This chain joins TRBV19 and TRBJ1-2; 9 bases match TRBD1. Germline CDR1 is LNHDA and CDR2 is SQIVND (reference sequence). The CDR3 has 14 residues. Losses at the gene ends were 4 bases for V and 5 bases for J; bases not matched to a gene: 5. In nucleotides, the CDR3 is TGTGCCAGTAGTAACCGGGACAGGGTGTATGGCTACACCTTC. It specifies CASSNRDRVYGYTF.

V and J are TRBV28 and TRBJ1-5; 7 bases align to TRBD1. The germline V gene has CDR1 MDHEN and CDR2 SYDVKM. This CDR3 is 13 amino acids long. V lost 7 bases, J lost 10 bases, and 10 bases stayed unmatched. The CDR3 spells CASTPTGDRPQHF. The CDR3 nucleotides read TGTGCCAGCACACCCACAGGGGACAGACCCCAGCATTTT.

The genes are TRBV19 and TRBJ1-5; 8 positions match TRBD1. The CDR3 spans 14 residues. The J segment lost 6 bases and the V segment lost 3 bases, leaving 4 bases of the junction unmatched. From germline, CDR1 is LNHDA and CDR2 SQIVND (reference sequence). CDR3 region: CASSIRRGPQPQHF. The CDR3 bases are TGTGCCAGTAGTATCCGCAGGGGGCCTCAGCCCCAGCATTTT.

As DNA, the CDR3 is TGTGCCAGCAGCCAAGATTTGGGACAGGGGGCAGAAGAAAAACTGTTTTTT. It encodes CASSQDLGQGAEEKLFF. The V call is TRBV4-2, the J call TRBJ1-4, with 12 positions matching TRBD1. V trimming: 0 bases; J trimming: 8 bases; junction bases outside the gene matches: 7. Germline CDR1 LGHNA, CDR2 YNFKEQ. The CDR3 sequence is 17 residues long.

This chain joins TRBV2 and TRBJ2-1, with D possibly matching TRBD1 (5 bases). The CDR3 covers 15 residues. V lost 6 bases and J lost 0, with 12 bases in between. Germline values: CDR1 SNHLY, CDR2 FYNNEI. The CDR3 sequence is CASSVREISYNEQFF. CDR3 coding DNA: TGTGCCAGCAGCGTCAGGGAAATCTCCTACAATGAGCAGTTCTTC.

The chain has TRBV3-1 (or the pseudogene TRBV3-2) and TRBJ2-3, with D possibly matching TRBD1 (6 bases). V was clipped by 11 bases and J by 7 bases, with 13 bases between them. Germline V gene data show CDR1 as LGHDT and CDR2 as YNNKEL (reference sequence). This CDR3 comprises 11 residues. CDR3 nucleotide sequence: TGTGCCTCAGCAGGGGCAAATACGCAGTATTTT. It specifies CASAGANTQYF.

J is TRBJ1-5 and V is TRBV11-2, with D possibly being TRBD1 (6 bases). CDR3 length equals 15 residues. V was pared by 5 bases and J by 4 bases, with 15 bases between. CDR1 SGHAT and CDR2 FQNNGV come from the germline V gene. The CDR3: CASSQKGDLNQPQHF. Here the CDR3 DNA reads TGTGCCAGCAGCCAGAAGGGGGATCTGAATCAGCCCCAGCATTTT.

CDR3 in amino acids: CASSLGRGPNNEQFF. CDR3 coding DNA: TGTGCCAGCAGTTTAGGGCGGGGGCCTAACAATGAGCAGTTCTTC. This chain uses TRBV28 with TRBJ2-1; maybe TRBD2 (7 bases). The CDR3 consists of 15 residues. Germline V gene lookup returns CDR1 MDHEN and CDR2 SYDVKM. The germline V and J ends were trimmed by 2 bases and 5 bases, with 13 bases remaining between them. The variable domain in full, with the rest retrieved from reference TRBV28 and TRBJ2-1, is DVKVTQSSRYLVKRTGEKVFLECVQDMDHENMFWYRQDPGLGLRLIYFSYDVKMKEKGDIPEGYSVSREKKERFSLILESASTNQTSMYLCASSLGRGPNNEQFFGPGTRLTVL.

The chain combines TRBV2 with TRBJ2-5, with D possibly being TRBD1 (6 bases). In germline, CDR1 is SNHLY, CDR2 FYNNEI. The CDR3 consists of 13 residues. The V gene lost 8 bases and the J gene lost 3 bases, with 13 bases spanning the gap. CDR3 in amino acids: CASGGRQEETQYF. CDR3 nucleotides: TGTGCCAGCGGTGGGAGACAGGAAGAGACCCAGTACTTC.

The count of this clone is one. The chain has TRBV28 and TRBJ1-2; possible D gene TRBD1, 6 bases. Per the germline V gene, CDR1 is MDHEN and CDR2 is SYDVKM. Trimming pared 5 bases from V and 4 bases from J, leaving 14 bases between. The CDR3 extends over 14 amino acids. Written as DNA, the CDR3 is TGTGCCAGCAGTATTTCAGGGGTAGCCTATGGCTACACCTTC. This sequence encodes CASSISGVAYGYTF.

V usage is TRBV7-9 and J usage is TRBJ2-1; 7 bases fit TRBD2. V lost 6 bases, J lost 4 bases, and 9 bases stayed unmatched. This CDR3 spans 15 amino acids. Germline CDR1 is SEHNR and CDR2 is FQNEAQ (reference sequence). The CDR3 DNA follows: TGTGCCAGCAGTAGAGGCGGGAGTGGGTACAATGAGCAGTTCTTC. The encoded protein is CASSRGGSGYNEQFF.

J is TRBJ1-1 and V is TRBV28, with 8 nucleotides matching TRBD1. V was clipped by 5 bases and J by 1 base; unmatched bases: 6. The germline V gene encodes CDR1 MDHEN and CDR2 SYDVKM. This CDR3 is built from 15 residues. CDR3 protein: CASSPRTGWNTEAFF. The CDR3 nucleotides are TGTGCCAGCAGTCCTAGGACAGGGTGGAACACTGAAGCTTTCTTT.

The genes are TRBV5-1 and TRBJ2-1; 7 bases align to TRBD1. Germline-derived CDR1 and CDR2 are SGHRS and YFSETQ. With V trimmed by 0 bases and J by 2 bases, 2 bases remained unmatched. This CDR3 has 15 amino acids. The CDR3 is CASSLGQGPYNEQFF. The CDR3 coding sequence is TGCGCCAGCAGCTTGGGACAGGGTCCCTACAATGAGCAGTTCTTC. The full variable domain, completed using reference TRBV5-1 and TRBJ2-1, is KAGVTQTPRYLIKTRGQQVTLSCSPISGHRSVSWYQQTPGQGLQFLFEYFSETQRNKGNFPGRFSGRQFSNSRSEMNVSTLELGDSALYLCASSLGQGPYNEQFFGPGTRLTVL.